These 28 T cell receptor beta chains were sequenced from one sample in a study of blood T cell repertoires in COVID-19. Some clones are missing from TCRdb's copy, which holds only in-frame ones; the method was immunoSEQ multiplex PCR. Of roughly 70,000 clones in the sample, approximately 92% are singletons; the top ten hold about 7%. The specimen sequenced was peripheral blood. The receptor set was obtained from a human donor in a cohort sampled during active COVID-19.

This chain links TRBV14 with TRBJ2-2; a weak D match, TRBD2 (6 bases). Deletions cut 1 base from V and 6 bases from J, with 12 bases between. Germline V lookup: CDR1 SGHDN, CDR2 FVKESK. The CDR3 has 15 amino acids. CDR3 nucleotides: TGTGCCAGCAGCCAAGTCCCAGGAGGGTCCGGGGAGCTGTTTTTT. It translates to CASSQVPGGSGELFF.

The rearrangement links TRBV29-1 to TRBJ2-7, with a possible D match to TRBD1 (5 bases). The V end was cut by 4 bases, the J end by 0 bases, with 13 bases between. The germline gives CDR1 SQVTM, CDR2 ANQGSEA. The CDR3 has 14 amino acids. CDR3 sequence reads: CSVVSGSSSYEQYF. DNA of the CDR3: TGCAGCGTTGTATCAGGGTCGAGCTCCTACGAGCAGTACTTC.

V and J are TRBV18 and TRBJ2-4; D is possibly TRBD2 (6 bases). Germline V gene data show CDR1 as KGHSH and CDR2 as LQKENI. Trimming shortened V by 4 bases and J by 11 bases, and 12 bases separated the two germline ends. The CDR3 extends over 12 amino acids. This chain's CDR3 is CASSRRGELQYF. The CDR3, as DNA: TGTGCCAGCTCACGGCGCGGGGAGCTTCAGTACTTC. The variable domain in full, with the rest retrieved from reference TRBV18 and TRBJ2-4, is NAGVMQNPRHLVRRRGQEARLRCSPMKGHSHVYWYRQLPEEGLKFMVYLQKENIIDESGMPKERFSAEFPKEGPSILRIQQVVRGDSAAYFCASSRRGELQYFGAGTRLSVL.

Concerning this clone: A read error may account for a junction end that differs from germline. The gene calls are TRBV7-8 and TRBJ2-7, with a weak D call TRBD1 (5 bases). Per germline, CDR1 SGHVS and CDR2 FQNEAQ. CDR3 size: 12 residues. DNA for the CDR3: TGTGCCAGCAGCTTAGCGTTGTCCGAAGGGGACTTC. This gives the protein CASSLALSEGDF.

The chain carries TRBV9 and TRBJ2-1; 7 bases agree with TRBD2. From germline, CDR1 is SGDLS and CDR2 YYNGEE. The CDR3 runs to 12 residues. V shed 0 bases and J 10 bases; nucleotides not matched to a gene: 1. Here the CDR3 DNA reads TGTGCCAGCAGCGTAGGGGAGGGGGAGCAGTTCTTC. It encodes CASSVGEGEQFF.

CDR3 protein: CASAKIGVRETQYF. CDR3 coding DNA: TGCGCCAGCGCCAAGATAGGGGTAAGGGAGACCCAGTACTTC. The V and J genes are TRBV5-1 and TRBJ2-5; D might be TRBD1 (5 bases). Germline CDR1 reads SGHRS; CDR2 reads YFSETQ. Trimming stripped 7 bases from V and 5 bases from J, with 18 bases between. The CDR3 is 14 residues long.

The rearrangement uses TRBV7-2 and TRBJ2-7; perhaps TRBD1 as D (6 bases). Germline V lookup: CDR1 SGHTA, CDR2 FQGNSA. The V end lost 5 bases, the J end lost 0 bases, and 8 bases lay between the germline ends. The CDR3 length is 13 residues. The CDR3 sequence is CASSVQGSYEQYF. CDR3 sequence (DNA): TGTGCCAGCAGCGTACAGGGCTCCTACGAGCAGTACTTC. Full variable domain (remainder filled in from reference TRBV7-2 and TRBJ2-7): GAGVSQSPSNKVTEKGKDVELRCDPISGHTALYWYRQSLGQGLEFLIYFQGNSAPDKSGLPSDRFSAERTGGSVSTLTIQRTQQEDSAVYLCASSVQGSYEQYFGPGTRLTVT.

The chain joins TRBV9 to TRBJ2-5; weak D call: TRBD2 (5 bases). This CDR3 spans 16 amino acids. V was trimmed by 0 bases and J by 5 bases, leaving 17 bases between them. Germline loops: CDR1 SGDLS, CDR2 YYNGEE. CDR3 bases: TGTGCCAGCAGCGTAGGGCCTAGCCCCGTGGGGGAGACCCAGTACTTC. It yields the protein CASSVGPSPVGETQYF.

The rearrangement uses TRBV5-6 and TRBJ2-7, with 10 bases identical to TRBD1. The CDR3 has 16 amino acids. Germline CDR1 SGHDT, CDR2 YYEEEE. J was trimmed by 7 bases and V by 3 bases; bases with no gene match: 13. The CDR3 sequence is CASSWGPGTGAGEQYF. The CDR3 nucleotides are TGTGCCAGCAGCTGGGGACCCGGGACAGGGGCGGGAGAGCAGTACTTC. Using reference TRBV5-6 and TRBJ2-7 for the parts outside the CDR3, the full variable domain is DAGVTQSPTHLIKTRGQQVTLRCSPKSGHDTVSWYQQALGQGPQFIFQYYEEEERQRGNFPDRFSGHQFPNYSSELNVNALLLGDSALYLCASSWGPGTGAGEQYFGPGTRLTVT.

The chain combines TRBV5-6 with TRBJ2-1, with TRBD2 matching over 12 bases. CDR3 length: 19 residues. V was clipped by 0 bases and J by 0 bases; unmatched bases: 7. Per germline, CDR1 SGHDT and CDR2 YYEEEE. The CDR3 reads CASSLVTSGGRSSYNEQFF. The DNA for the CDR3 is TGTGCCAGCAGCTTGGTGACTAGCGGGGGCCGCAGCTCCTACAATGAGCAGTTCTTC. The full variable domain, its missing parts supplied by reference TRBV5-6 and TRBJ2-1, is DAGVTQSPTHLIKTRGQQVTLRCSPKSGHDTVSWYQQALGQGPQFIFQYYEEEERQRGNFPDRFSGHQFPNYSSELNVNALLLGDSALYLCASSLVTSGGRSSYNEQFFGPGTRLTVL.

The chain uses TRBV19 and TRBJ1-1; 7 bases are shared with TRBD1. Germline V lookup: CDR1 LNHDA, CDR2 SQIVND (reference sequence). This CDR3 comprises 11 residues. The V and J ends lost 7 bases and 7 bases, in that order; junction bases with no gene match: 3. In DNA, the CDR3 is TGTGCCAGTAACAGGGGATTTGAAGCTTTCTTT. It yields the protein CASNRGFEAFF.

The chain carries TRBV15 and TRBJ2-1; D not certain. The CDR3 is made up of 13 amino acids. Trimming left V 1 base short and J 7 bases short, with 8 bases between. Germline V lookup: CDR1 LNHNV, CDR2 YYDKDF (reference sequence). The CDR3 nucleotides are TGTGCCACCAGCAGAGGAACCGGGAATGAGCAGTTCTTC. Its protein is CATSRGTGNEQFF.

The chain employs TRBV4-2 and TRBJ2-1; TRBD2 matches at 12 bases. Germline lookup yields CDR1 LGHNA and CDR2 YNFKEQ. This CDR3 region has 17 residues. V trimming: 3 bases; J trimming: 1 base; junction bases outside the gene matches: 4. CDR3 protein: CASSHQTSGGSYNEQFF. The CDR3 bases are TGTGCCAGCAGCCACCAGACTAGCGGGGGATCCTACAATGAGCAGTTCTTC.

With respect to this clone: Given the absence of the conserved phenylalanine or tryptophan at the CDR3 end, a read error is likely. Because the CDR3's place on the DNA is in doubt, the DNA is left out and the CDR3 is given as listed by TCRdb. The chain joins TRBV28 to TRBJ1-2; TRBD1 is the table's D call, not checked against the DNA. Termini included, the CDR3 measures 15 amino acids. Germline V lookup: CDR1 MDHEN, CDR2 SYDVKM. The CDR3 spells CASSSRQGFTDIGAA.

This clone was counted once. The chain is built from TRBV6-5 and TRBJ2-7; 7 bases match TRBD2. V shed 6 bases and J 0 bases; nucleotides not matched to a gene: 8. Germline V gene data show CDR1 as MNHEY and CDR2 as SVGAGI. This CDR3 has 15 residues. The DNA of the CDR3 is TGTGCCAGCAGGGACCATGGACTAGGCTCCTACGAGCAGTACTTC. It yields the protein CASRDHGLGSYEQYF.

The chain links TRBV7-2 to TRBJ2-7; 9 nucleotides line up with TRBD2. Germline assignment: CDR1 SGHTA and CDR2 FQGNSA. There are 14 residues in the CDR3. With 5 bases clipped from V and 6 bases from J, the junction kept 8 bases outside the gene matches. CDR3 bases: TGTGCCAGCAGCCCACCGGGACTAGCATCCGAGCAGTACTTC. Translated, it gives CASSPPGLASEQYF.

The chain employs TRBV9 and TRBJ2-1; unclear D gene. The V and J ends lost 4 bases and 5 bases respectively, with 16 bases between them. This CDR3 contains 15 residues. CDR1 is SGDLS, CDR2 YYNGEE, per germline. The CDR3 loop is CASSPSPQPNNEQFF. For the CDR3, the DNA is TGTGCCAGCAGCCCGAGCCCCCAACCAAACAATGAGCAGTTCTTC.

This clone was observed a single time. The chain recombines TRBV19 with TRBJ2-5, with 7 bases lining up with TRBD2. The CDR3 is 16 amino acids. CDR1 is LNHDA and CDR2 is SQIVND in the germline V gene (reference sequence). V was pared by 3 bases and J by 1 base, with 8 bases of the junction left unmatched. The CDR3 protein is CASSIGGVGAQETQYF. CDR3 bases: TGTGCCAGTAGTATTGGGGGGGTAGGGGCCCAAGAGACCCAGTACTTC.

The CDR3 DNA sequence: TGTGCCAGCAGCCTCAGGGCACCGAACACTGAAGCTTTCTTT. Amino acids: CASSLRAPNTEAFF. The chain recombines TRBV5-6 with TRBJ1-1; TRBD1 is a possible D gene (5 bases). Deletions cut 4 bases from V and 1 base from J, with 11 bases between. Germline V gene data show CDR1 as SGHDT and CDR2 as YYEEEE. The CDR3 loop spans 14 amino acids.

This rearrangement joins TRBV9 to TRBJ2-7; TRBD1 might be the D (6 bases). The germline V gene has CDR1 SGDLS and CDR2 YYNGEE. The V end lost 3 bases, the J end lost 4 bases, and 11 bases lay between the germline ends. This CDR3 has 13 residues. DNA of the CDR3: TGTGCCAGCAGCGCCCGGGACATATACGAGCAGTACTTC. It codes for CASSARDIYEQYF.

J is TRBJ2-5 and V is TRBV7-9; D call uncertain. Trimming stripped 5 bases from V and 4 bases from J, with 5 bases between. The CDR3 length is 11 residues. Looked up from germline, CDR1 is SEHNR and CDR2 is FQNEAQ (reference sequence). CDR3 residues: CASSQAETQYF. As DNA, the CDR3 is TGTGCCAGCAGCCAAGCAGAGACCCAGTACTTC.

This clone was recorded a few times. The same CDR3 can be traced to other DNA sequences in this sample. This chain joins TRBV5-1 and TRBJ1-1; D possibly corresponds to TRBD1 (5 bases). In germline, CDR1 is SGHRS, CDR2 YFSETQ. There are 13 residues in the CDR3. Trimming removed 4 bases from V and 1 base from J, with 8 bases in between. CDR3 sequence (DNA): TGCGCCAGCAGCCAAGGACAGAACACTGAAGCTTTCTTT. The encoded protein is CASSQGQNTEAFF. The entire variable domain, with the rest obtained from reference TRBV5-1 and TRBJ1-1, is as follows: KAGVTQTPRYLIKTRGQQVTLSCSPISGHRSVSWYQQTPGQGLQFLFEYFSETQRNKGNFPGRFSGRQFSNSRSEMNVSTLELGDSALYLCASSQGQNTEAFFGQGTRLTVV.

The chain combines TRBV29-1 with TRBJ1-1; TRBD1 matches 8 bases. V shed 5 bases, J shed 4 bases, and the junction held 6 bases outside the gene matches. In germline, CDR1 is SQVTM, CDR2 ANQGSEA. This CDR3 is built from 13 residues. CDR3 nucleotides: TGCAGCGTTTCGACAGGGGAAGGCACTGAAGCTTTCTTT. Residues: CSVSTGEGTEAFF. The full variable domain, with the rest looked up from reference TRBV29-1 and TRBJ1-1, is SAVISQKPSRDICQRGTSLTIQCQVDSQVTMMFWYRQQPGQSLTLIATANQGSEATYESGFVIDKFPISRPNLTFSTLTVSNMSPEDSSIYLCSVSTGEGTEAFFGQGTRLTVV.

The chain links TRBV7-9 to TRBJ2-7, with TRBD1 matching 9 bases. The junction had 6 bases not matched to a gene; V was cut back by 3 bases and J by 0 bases. Germline CDR1 is SEHNR and CDR2 is FQNEAQ (reference sequence). The CDR3 extends over 16 amino acids. CDR3 region: CASSFGTGTTSYEQYF. The CDR3 DNA is TGTGCCAGCAGCTTTGGGACAGGGACCACCTCCTACGAGCAGTACTTC.

J is TRBJ1-1 and V is TRBV18; D is unresolved. With 2 bases removed from V and 1 base from J, the gap between germline ends came to 14 bases. CDR1 and CDR2 (germline): KGHSH, LQKENI. This CDR3 is built from 16 residues. This CDR3 reads CASSPAGKPGNTEAFF. In DNA form, the CDR3 reads TGTGCCAGCTCACCAGCGGGGAAACCAGGGAACACTGAAGCTTTCTTT.

This clone was counted a single time. The chain joins TRBV10-3 to TRBJ1-1; TRBD1 agrees at 7 bases. Looked up from germline, CDR1 is ENHRY and CDR2 is SYGVKD. This CDR3 contains 15 residues. V was clipped by 5 bases and J by 4 bases; unmatched bases: 10. For the CDR3, the DNA is TGTGCCATCAGTCCTAGGACAGGCAGAGGCACTGAAGCTTTCTTT. It yields the protein CAISPRTGRGTEAFF.

The V gene is TRBV28, the J gene TRBJ1-6; tentatively, D is TRBD1 (6 bases). This CDR3 spans 14 amino acids. Germline CDR1 MDHEN, CDR2 SYDVKM. Trimming removed 6 bases from V and 11 bases from J, with 17 bases in between. CDR3 DNA: TGTGCCAGCAGGGGGACAAGGGTGGGGCCACCCCTCCACTTT. It specifies CASRGTRVGPPLHF.

V usage is TRBV14 and J usage is TRBJ2-2; D is unresolved. The V gene's germline CDR1 is SGHDN and CDR2 FVKESK. V lost 10 bases and J 0 bases, leaving 3 bases between the germline ends. The CDR3 consists of 11 residues. DNA of the CDR3: TGTGCCACCGCGAACACCGGGGAGCTGTTTTTT. This gives the protein CATANTGELFF.